This is a list of T cell receptor beta chains from one sample in a study of blood T cell repertoires in COVID-19. Method: immunoSEQ multiplex PCR; TCRdb's copy keeps in-frame clones and lacks some. This table holds some 180,000 clones, about 85% found once. Sequencing was performed on PBMCs or T cells enriched from blood (not recorded which). The source of these receptors is a middle-aged woman in a cohort exposed to, infected with or recovered from COVID-19 (not recorded which). The CDR3 runs from the conserved cysteine through the conserved F or W. A D gene is named only where the DNA matches it firmly. Not all rows give a size; the values are once, few, many and, for expanded clones, a class.

d_call	v_call	j_call	clone_size	cdr3_nt	cdr3_aa
.	TRBV11-3	TRBJ2-5	once	TGTGCCAGCAGCTTGAATAGCGGAGAGACCCAGTACTTC	CASSLNSGETQYF
.	TRBV15	TRBJ1-1	.	TGTGCCACCAAACAGGGGAACACTGAAGCTTTCTTT	CATKQGNTEAFF
TRBD1	TRBV29-1	TRBJ2-7	.	TGCAGCGTTGAAGATCGGTCGCAGGGGGCGTACGAGCAGTACTTC	CSVEDRSQGAYEQYF
.	TRBV3-1/TRBV3-2	TRBJ1-5	.	TGTGCCAGCAGCCCGACAGTGGAAGGGCCCCAGCATTTT	CASSPTVEGPQHF
.	TRBV6-1	TRBJ2-1	.	TGTGCCAGCGACCACGGGGGTGATAGCGGTAATGAGCAGTTCTTC	CASDHGGDSGNEQFF
.	TRBV9	TRBJ1-4	.	TGTGCCAGCGCGGGGGAAAAACTGTTTTTT	CASAGEKLFF
TRBD2	TRBV19	TRBJ2-1	.	TGTGCCAGTAGCCCTCTCGCGGGAGAGTTGAATGAGCAGTTCTTC	CASSPLAGELNEQFF
.	TRBV6-5	TRBJ2-7	few	TGTGCCAGCAGTTACCTCGGCGGAGGAGGCGAGCAGTACTTC	CASSYLGGGGEQYF
.	TRBV27	TRBJ2-3	.	TGTGCCAGCAGTTTCAGGGGCCTGAGCACAGATACGCAGTATTTT	CASSFRGLSTDTQYF
.	TRBV7-9	TRBJ1-1	.	TGTGCCAGCAGCTTAGGGACAGCCATGAACACTGAAGCTTTCTTT	CASSLGTAMNTEAFF
TRBD2	TRBV10-2	TRBJ2-3	.	TGCGCCAGCAGTGTGAGACTAGCGGGGGCCACAGATACGCAGTATTTT	CASSVRLAGATDTQYF
.	TRBV6-1	TRBJ1-2	.	TGTGCCAGCAGTGACGGGTTTTATGGCTACACCTTC	CASSDGFYGYTF
.	TRBV5-8	TRBJ2-2	.	TGTGCCAGCAGCTTCGCTCTTCTCGAGGTACCCGGGGAGCTGTTTTTT	CASSFALLEVPGELFF
TRBD1	TRBV5-6	TRBJ2-3	.	TGTGCCAGTAGACAGGGTGGAGATACGCAGTATTTT	CASRQGGDTQYF
TRBD1	TRBV6-1	TRBJ1-4	.	TGTGCCAGCAGTGAAGTTTCCGGGACAGGGCTTGAAAAACTGTTTTTT	CASSEVSGTGLEKLFF
TRBD1	TRBV7-9	TRBJ1-1	.	TGTGCCAGCAGGGAACTACAGGGGCTCACTGAAGCTTTCTTT	CASRELQGLTEAFF
.	TRBV6-1	TRBJ1-1	.	TGTGCCAGCAGTGAAGGCCTCACCACAAGCACTGAAGCTTTCTTT	CASSEGLTTSTEAFF
TRBD1	TRBV4-3	TRBJ1-1	.	TGCGCCAGCAGCCAAGATAGCAGGGGGGCGTACGGAGCTTTCTTT	CASSQDSRGAYGAFF
TRBD1	TRBV2	TRBJ2-2	.	TGTGCCAGCATGTTGGACAGGGGAGGCACCGGGGAGCTGTTTTTT	CASMLDRGGTGELFF
.	TRBV12-3/TRBV12-4	TRBJ2-2	.	TGTGCCAGCAGTTTCCCGGGCACCGGGGAGCTGTTTTTT	CASSFPGTGELFF
.	TRBV11-2	TRBJ1-3	once	TGTGCCAGCAGCGGCCCCCCCAGGGGTTCTTCTGGAAACACCATATATTTT	CASSGPPRGSSGNTIYF
.	TRBV29-1	TRBJ1-4	.	TGCAGCTATAGGGAAGGGGATGAAAAACTGTTTTTT	CSYREGDEKLFF
.	TRBV5-4	TRBJ1-1	.	TGTGCCAGCAGCCGGTATCAGGGGCAGGCGAACACTGAAGCTTTCTTT	CASSRYQGQANTEAFF
TRBD1	TRBV7-9	TRBJ2-7	.	TGTGCCAGCAGCTTCGTTACCGGGACAGGGCACTACGAGCAGTACTTC	CASSFVTGTGHYEQYF
TRBD1	TRBV10-3	TRBJ1-4	.	TGTGCCATCAGTGCTGACAGGGGAGGTGAAAAACTGTTTTTT	CAISADRGGEKLFF
TRBD1	TRBV6-1	TRBJ1-3	few	TGTGCCAGCAGTGCCCAGGGAAATTCGATAGGGGGCTTTGGAAACACCATATATTTT	CASSAQGNSIGGFGNTIYF
.	TRBV4-2	TRBJ1-6	.	TGTGCCAGCAGCCAGGGGCATAATTCACCCCTCCACTTT	CASSQGHNSPLHF
.	TRBV7-9	TRBJ1-5	.	TGTGCCAGCAGTTACTCAGGGGTCGAACAGCCCCAGCATTTT	CASSYSGVEQPQHF
TRBD1	TRBV5-1	TRBJ1-1	.	TGCGCCAGCAGCTTGGGACAGGGAATCACTGAAGCTTTCTTT	CASSLGQGITEAFF
TRBD1	TRBV27	TRBJ1-2	once	TGTGCCAGCAGTTTAATGCAGGGGGCTTTCAACTATGGCTACACCTTC	CASSLMQGAFNYGYTF
.	TRBV27	TRBJ2-2	.	TGTGCCAGCAGTTTGGTGCGGGCCGCGAACACCGGGGAGCTGTTTTTT	CASSLVRAANTGELFF
.	TRBV27	TRBJ2-7	.	TGTGCCAGCAGTTTATGGGGAGGAGGCGAGCAGTACTTC	CASSLWGGGEQYF
TRBD2	TRBV7-6	TRBJ2-3	.	TGTGCCAGCAGCACCCTAGCGGGAGAAACCACAGATACGCAGTATTTT	CASSTLAGETTDTQYF
TRBD1	TRBV27	TRBJ1-5	once	TGTGCCAGCAGTCCCGGGACAGGGTATCAGCCCCAGCATTTT	CASSPGTGYQPQHF
TRBD2	TRBV7-2	TRBJ2-7	.	TGTGCCAGCAGCTTAGCGCCTAGCGGGAGAACGGTCCCCTACGAGCAGTACTTC	CASSLAPSGRTVPYEQYF
TRBD2	TRBV3-1/TRBV3-2	TRBJ2-5	few	TGTGCCAGCAACCACGCTAGCGGGGGGCAAGAGACCCAGTACTTC	CASNHASGGQETQYF
.	TRBV10-2	TRBJ1-4	few	TGCGCCAGCAGTTCTCCCCAGGAAAAACTGTTTTTT	CASSSPQEKLFF
.	TRBV27	TRBJ1-5	few	TGTGCCAGCAGTGTCACAGGAAATCAGCCCCAGCATTTT	CASSVTGNQPQHF
TRBD1	TRBV5-1	TRBJ2-7	.	TGCGCCAGCAGCACAGGGCTAACAGGGGCCTACGAGCAGTACTTC	CASSTGLTGAYEQYF
TRBD2	TRBV5-4	TRBJ2-2	few	TGTGCCAGCAGCTTGGCCGTTACGGGAGGCCCCGGGGAGCTGTTTTTT	CASSLAVTGGPGELFF
TRBD1	TRBV2	TRBJ1-5	.	TGTGCCAGCATTCGGGCAGGGGGAAATCAGCCCCAGCATTTT	CASIRAGGNQPQHF
TRBD2	TRBV5-1	TRBJ2-1	few	TGCGCCAGCAGCGCGGAACTAGCGGGAGGTCAGTTATACAATGAGCAGTTCTTC	CASSAELAGGQLYNEQFF